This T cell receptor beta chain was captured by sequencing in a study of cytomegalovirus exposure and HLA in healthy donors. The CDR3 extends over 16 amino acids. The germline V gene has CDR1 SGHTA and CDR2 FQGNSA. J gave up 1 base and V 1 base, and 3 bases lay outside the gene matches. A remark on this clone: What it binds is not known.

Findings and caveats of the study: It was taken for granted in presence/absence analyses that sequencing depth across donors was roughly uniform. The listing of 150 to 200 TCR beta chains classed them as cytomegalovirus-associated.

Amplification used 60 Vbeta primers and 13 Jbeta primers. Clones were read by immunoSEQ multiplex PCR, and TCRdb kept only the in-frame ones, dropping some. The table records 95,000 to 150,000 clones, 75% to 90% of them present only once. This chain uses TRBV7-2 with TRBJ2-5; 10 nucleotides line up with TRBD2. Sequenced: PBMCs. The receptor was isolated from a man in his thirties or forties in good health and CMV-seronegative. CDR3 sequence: CASSLVIAGGQETQYF. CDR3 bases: TGTGCCAGCAGCTTAGTTATAGCGGGGGGCCAAGAGACCCAGTACTTC.